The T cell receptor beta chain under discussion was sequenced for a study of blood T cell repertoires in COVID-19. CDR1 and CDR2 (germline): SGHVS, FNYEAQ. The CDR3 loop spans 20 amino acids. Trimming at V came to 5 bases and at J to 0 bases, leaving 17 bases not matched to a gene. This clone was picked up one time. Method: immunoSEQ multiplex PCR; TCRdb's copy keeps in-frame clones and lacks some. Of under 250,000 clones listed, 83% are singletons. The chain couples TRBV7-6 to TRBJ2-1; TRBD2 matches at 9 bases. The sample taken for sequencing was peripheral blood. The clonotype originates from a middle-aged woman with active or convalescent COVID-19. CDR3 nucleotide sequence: TGTGCCAGCAGCAAGTGGGCGACGACTAGCGGATTGAGCTCCTACAATGAGCAGTTCTTC. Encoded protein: CASSKWATTSGLSSYNEQFF.